The next 20 T cell receptor beta chains were all read from a single sample in a study of control samples from healthy donors and cancer patients. Produced via immunoSEQ multiplex PCR; TCRdb's table is partial and in-frame only. The repertoire includes approximately 24,000 clones, 82% of them detected once, and 20% to 25% sits in the top ten. Sequencing input: PBMCs. These receptors were collected from a man aged 60 to 75 with colorectal cancer.

This clone was recorded once. The chain links TRBV15 to TRBJ1-2; the D gene is possibly TRBD1 (5 bases). The CDR3 has 13 residues. Germline V CDR1 and CDR2: LNHNV, YYDKDF (reference sequence). The V end lost 5 bases, the J end lost 6 bases, and 13 bases lay between the germline ends. As DNA, the CDR3 is TGTGCCACCAGCCCCGGAGGGGCACATGGCTACACCTTC. Its translation is CATSPGGAHGYTF.

V and J are TRBV5-6 and TRBJ1-3, with a possible D match to TRBD1 (5 bases). CDR3 length equals 17 residues. The V end lost 3 bases, the J end lost 0 bases, and 16 bases lay between the germline ends. Looked up from germline, CDR1 is SGHDT and CDR2 is YYEEEE. CDR3 nucleotide sequence: TGTGCCAGCAGCTCAGGACCCTCTGGGGGCTCTGGAAACACCATATATTTT. Translation: CASSSGPSGGSGNTIYF.

The chain joins TRBV12-3 or TRBV12-4 to TRBJ2-7; no definite D call. The CDR3 spans 12 residues. Trimming removed 3 bases from V and 0 bases from J, with 3 bases in between. CDR3: CASSLFSYEQYF. The CDR3 DNA is TGTGCCAGCAGTTTGTTCTCCTACGAGCAGTACTTC.

The V and J genes are TRBV5-1 and TRBJ2-5; TRBD2 matches 14 bases. Germline V gene sequence: CDR1 SGHRS, CDR2 YFSETQ. There are 16 residues in the CDR3. V was clipped by 4 bases and J by 3 bases; unmatched bases: 5. CDR3 residues: CASSPGTSGGEETQYF. The CDR3 bases are TGCGCCAGCAGCCCCGGGACTAGCGGGGGAGAAGAGACCCAGTACTTC.

CDR3 nucleotide sequence: TGTGCCAGCAGTGAATTAGCGGTGCCTACCTCGAACACCGGGGAGCTGTTTTTT. It codes for CASSELAVPTSNTGELFF. The V call is TRBV25-1, the J call TRBJ2-2; D is possibly TRBD2 (6 bases). Germline V gives CDR1 MGHDK, CDR2 SYGVNS. Trimming stripped 1 base from V and 0 bases from J, with 15 bases between. The CDR3 spans 18 residues.

The gene calls are TRBV4-1 and TRBJ2-5; 8 nucleotides agree with TRBD1. The CDR3 runs 15 residues. CDR1 is MGHRA, CDR2 YSYEKL, per germline. J gave up 5 bases and V 1 base, and 6 bases lay outside the gene matches. The CDR3 spells CASSQGTGMRETQYF. The DNA of the CDR3 is TGCGCCAGCAGCCAAGGGACAGGGATGAGGGAGACCCAGTACTTC.

The chain combines TRBV3-1 (or the pseudogene TRBV3-2) with TRBJ2-7; maybe TRBD1 (6 bases). Trimming took off 1 base at V and 0 bases at J, with 10 bases between the two ends. Germline loops: CDR1 LGHDT, CDR2 YNNKEL (reference sequence). The CDR3 is 15 residues long. In DNA form, the CDR3 reads TGTGCCAGCAGCCAAGGACAGGCGGCCTCCTACGAGCAGTACTTC. It codes for CASSQGQAASYEQYF.

This rearrangement joins TRBV5-1 to TRBJ2-2; 10 positions agree with TRBD1. Germline values: CDR1 SGHRS, CDR2 YFSETQ. The V and J ends lost 0 bases and 7 bases, in that order; junction bases with no gene match: 6. The CDR3 loop spans 16 amino acids. The CDR3 DNA follows: TGCGCCAGCAGCTTGGAGACAGGGGGCGCCGGCGGGGAGCTGTTTTTT. It encodes CASSLETGGAGGELFF. Using reference TRBV5-1 and TRBJ2-2 for the parts outside the CDR3, the full variable domain is KAGVTQTPRYLIKTRGQQVTLSCSPISGHRSVSWYQQTPGQGLQFLFEYFSETQRNKGNFPGRFSGRQFSNSRSEMNVSTLELGDSALYLCASSLETGGAGGELFFGEGSRLTVL.

The rearrangement uses TRBV7-9 and TRBJ2-2; a weak D match, TRBD2 (5 bases). Germline lookup yields CDR1 SEHNR and CDR2 FQNEAQ (reference sequence). This CDR3 has 15 residues. V was shortened by 5 bases and J by 4 bases, with 14 bases between the two germline ends. The DNA for the CDR3 is TGTGCCAGCAGCAGGGCGGGTATTTCCACCGGGGAGCTGTTTTTT. This codes for CASSRAGISTGELFF.

The chain has TRBV19 and TRBJ2-3, with TRBD1 identical over 8 bases. The CDR3 loop spans 15 amino acids. Trimming removed 5 bases from V and 2 bases from J; junction bases left unmatched: 6. Per germline, CDR1 LNHDA and CDR2 SQIVND (reference sequence). CDR3 bases: TGTGCCAGTAGTCACGACAGGGGAAACACAGATACGCAGTATTTT. As protein: CASSHDRGNTDTQYF.

The chain combines TRBV9 with TRBJ2-1, with TRBD2 matching 9 bases. This CDR3 is built from 14 residues. Trimming cost V 3 bases and J 4 bases; bases outside gene matches: 2. Germline assignment: CDR1 SGDLS and CDR2 YYNGEE. CDR3 protein: CASSGLADYNEQFF. The CDR3, as DNA: TGTGCCAGCAGCGGACTAGCGGATTACAATGAGCAGTTCTTC.

The chain links TRBV5-6 to TRBJ2-3; 8 nucleotides match TRBD1. Germline V gene lookup returns CDR1 SGHDT and CDR2 YYEEEE. This CDR3 is built from 14 residues. The trim removed 4 bases at V and 2 bases at J, leaving 3 bases unmatched. CDR3 sequence: CASSPGGYTDTQYF. CDR3 sequence (DNA): TGTGCCAGCAGCCCAGGGGGCTACACAGATACGCAGTATTTT.

The J gene is TRBJ1-1, the V gene TRBV10-1; 8 nucleotides line up with TRBD1. Looked up from germline, CDR1 is WNHNN and CDR2 is SYGVQD (reference sequence). The junction had 7 bases not matched to a gene; V was cut back by 5 bases and J by 11 bases. The CDR3 has 12 amino acids. This chain's CDR3 is CASSQGTGTAFF. The CDR3 DNA reads as TGCGCCAGCAGTCAGGGGACAGGAACGGCTTTCTTT.

J is TRBJ1-2 and V is TRBV6-5; TRBD1 matches at 9 bases. From germline, CDR1 is MNHEY and CDR2 SVGAGI. The CDR3 sequence is 15 residues long. Trimming at V came to 5 bases and at J to 5 bases, leaving 9 bases not matched to a gene. DNA of the CDR3: TGTGCCAGCAGTCTAGACAGGGGGAACGATTATGGCTACACCTTC. It yields the protein CASSLDRGNDYGYTF.

The CDR3 bases are TGTGCCAGTGGGACACTCGGTTCACCCCTCCACTTT. Translated: CASGTLGSPLHF. The chain uses TRBV6-5 and TRBJ1-6; tentatively, D is TRBD1 (6 bases). The length of the CDR3 is 12 residues. V was clipped by 9 bases and J by 9 bases, with 12 bases between them. Germline V gives CDR1 MNHEY, CDR2 SVGAGI.

V is TRBV10-3 and J is TRBJ2-7, with 14 nucleotides matching TRBD2. CDR3 length: 14 residues. The germline CDR1 and CDR2 sequences are ENHRY and SYGVKD. J was trimmed by 4 bases and V by 10 bases; bases with no gene match: 6. CDR3 bases: TGTGCCACCCGGACTAGCGGGGGGCCTTACGAGCAGTACTTC. It translates to CATRTSGGPYEQYF.

The chain couples TRBV7-9 to TRBJ2-1; D perhaps matches TRBD1 (5 bases). The CDR3 is 15 amino acids. Germline lookup yields CDR1 SEHNR and CDR2 FQNEAQ (reference sequence). Trimming took off 1 base at V and 2 bases at J, with 9 bases between the two ends. In nucleotides, the CDR3 is TGTGCCAGCAGCTTAGGGAGACAGCCCTACAATGAGCAGTTCTTC. This encodes CASSLGRQPYNEQFF.

This clone was seen more than once but under ten times. The chain carries TRBV5-8 and TRBJ1-2; TRBD1 might be the D (6 bases). The V end was cut by 4 bases, the J end by 4 bases, with 11 bases between. The CDR3 covers 13 residues. Germline V gene sequence: CDR1 SGHTS, CDR2 YDEGEE. The CDR3 sequence is CASSLTGTYGYTF. In DNA, the CDR3 is TGTGCCAGCAGCCTTACAGGGACCTATGGCTACACCTTC.

The chain is built from TRBV5-4 and TRBJ2-5, with D tentatively TRBD1 (6 bases). Germline V lookup: CDR1 SGHNT, CDR2 YYREEE (reference sequence). The CDR3 is 15 amino acids. Trimming stripped 4 bases from V and 2 bases from J, with 15 bases between. This CDR3 reads CASSGGDTLQETQYF. For the CDR3, the DNA is TGTGCCAGCAGCGGTGGGGACACTCTTCAAGAGACCCAGTACTTC.

The chain uses TRBV6-5 and TRBJ2-3; D call uncertain. Per germline, CDR1 MNHEY and CDR2 SVGAGI. Trimming cost V 6 bases and J 6 bases, with 10 bases left between them. The CDR3 sequence is 12 residues long. The CDR3 spells CASRTLGDTQYF. CDR3 DNA sequence: TGTGCCAGCAGAACCTTGGGGGATACGCAGTATTTT.